These T cell receptor beta chains were read from a single sample in a study of T cell repertoires in cytomegalovirus infection. TCRdb fed the reads into MiXCR, producing one record per CDR3 protein. Here the sample spans some 680,000 distinct CDR3 sequences, less than 40% being singletons. Sample: PBMCs. These receptor sequences come from a human donor in good health (CMV status not recorded). Some clones in this sample may be carry-over from other donors' samples. CDR3s include the opening cysteine and the closing phenylalanine or tryptophan. A D gene is named only where the DNA matches it firmly. Where a row states a size, it is once, few, many or the class of an expanded clone; other rows omit it.

few,TRBJ1-1,-,TRBV6-5,TGTGCCAGCAGTTACGGACAGGAAGCTTTCTTT,CASSYGQEAFF
many,TRBJ1-2,TRBD1,TRBV7-8,TGTGCCAGCAGCTTCCCGGGACAGGGCCTTACTAACTATGGCTACACCTTC,CASSFPGQGLTNYGYTF
-,TRBJ1-1,-,TRBV2,TGTGCCAGCAGTGAAATGAATGGGATTTATGAAGCTTTCTTT,CASSEMNGIYEAFF
few,TRBJ1-4,-,TRBV19,TGTGCCAGTAGTCCTCAGGGTCTTTTGGCTGAAAAACTGTTTTTT,CASSPQGLLAEKLFF
few,TRBJ2-2,TRBD1,TRBV28,TGTGCCAGCAGTCCAACAGGGGTCGGCGGGGAGCTGTTTTTT,CASSPTGVGGELFF
-,TRBJ2-3,TRBD2,TRBV20-1,TGCAGTGCTAGAGTCTCGGGAGGAAGTCCAGATACGCAGTATTTT,CSARVSGGSPDTQYF
few,TRBJ2-1,TRBD2,TRBV6-1,TGTGCCAGCAGTGAGGGAGCGGGAGGGCTCCTTGAAGCAACAACGGGCAATGAGCAGTTCTTC,CASSEGAGGLLEATTGNEQFF
-,TRBJ2-2,-,TRBV28,TGTGCCAGCAGCCCTCGCAAATCAGGGTTCGGGGAGCTGTTTTTT,CASSPRKSGFGELFF
-,TRBJ2-7,-,TRBV6-1,TGTGCCAGCAGTGAGTCCGGGACCTCCTACGAGCAGTACTTC,CASSESGTSYEQYF
-,TRBJ1-6,-,TRBV12-3/TRBV12-4,TGTGCCACCACAGTGACCTATAATTCACCCCTCCACTTT,CATTVTYNSPLHF
-,TRBJ1-5,-,TRBV7-8,TGTGCCAGCAGCTTAGTTGGGTTTAGTAGCAATCAGCCCCAGCATTTT,CASSLVGFSSNQPQHF
-,TRBJ2-4,-,TRBV20-1,TGCAGTGCTAGTGTGCCCATTCAGTACTTC,CSASVPIQYF
many,TRBJ1-5,-,TRBV7-8,TGTGCCAGCAGCTTGTCGGGGCCTCGGGGTCAGCCCCAGCATTTT,CASSLSGPRGQPQHF
few,TRBJ1-5,-,TRBV28,TGTGCCAGCAGTTTCCCACAGGGCGAAAATCAGCCCCAGCATTTT,CASSFPQGENQPQHF
-,TRBJ2-5,-,TRBV6-1,TGTGCCAGCAGTGGGTTGGCGGTGAGACTAGGCACCGTCGCTTATCAAGAGACCCAGTACTTC,CASSGLAVRLGTVAYQETQYF
-,TRBJ2-7,-,TRBV10-2,TGCGCCAGCAGTATAGTGGAGGGTCGCTACGAGCAGTACTTC,CASSIVEGRYEQYF
few,TRBJ2-4,TRBD2,TRBV28,TGTGCCAGCAGTTTCGGGCCTGGACTAGCTATAACCAAAAACATTCAGTACTTC,CASSFGPGLAITKNIQYF
-,TRBJ2-7,-,TRBV14,TGTGCCAGCAGCCAAGAAGCTAGGGACTTGCAAGACTTC,CASSQEARDLQDF
few,TRBJ2-5,-,TRBV9,TGTGCCAGCAGCGTAGGGGGGAACACCCAAGAGACCCAGTACTTC,CASSVGGNTQETQYF
few,TRBJ1-2,TRBD1,TRBV12-3/TRBV12-4,TGTGCCAGCACCAGGGGGGAAACTTATGGCTACACCTTC,CASTRGETYGYTF
few,TRBJ2-5,TRBD2,TRBV19,TGTGCCAGTAGAGTTCCGGGGGGAGAGACCCAGTACTTC,CASRVPGGETQYF
-,TRBJ1-3,-,TRBV7-8,TGTGCCAGCAGCTTAGTTGGACTGACCTCTGGAAACACCATATATTTT,CASSLVGLTSGNTIYF
once,TRBJ1-4,-,TRBV14,TGTGCCAGCAGCAAAATCCCGGGCTCTAATGAAAAACTGTTTTTT,CASSKIPGSNEKLFF
-,TRBJ1-6,TRBD1,TRBV28,TGTGCCAGCAGTTTAGTGTCAGGGGGCTATAATTCACCCCTCCACTTT,CASSLVSGGYNSPLHF
few,TRBJ1-3,TRBD1,TRBV27,TGTGCCAGTATGCCAAGGGGTGACAGGGCCGTCTCTGGAAACACCATATATTTT,CASMPRGDRAVSGNTIYF
-,TRBJ1-5,-,TRBV27,TGTGCCAGCGGCATATGGGCTAATCAGCCCCAGCATTTT,CASGIWANQPQHF
-,TRBJ2-1,TRBD2,TRBV7-3,TGTGCCAGCAGCTGGGTAGCGGGAGGTCAAAATGAGCAGTTCTTC,CASSWVAGGQNEQFF